One sample yielded the 8 T cell receptor beta chains listed below, sequenced in a study of blood T cell repertoires in COVID-19. The repertoire was sequenced with immunoSEQ multiplex PCR; TCRdb's copy has only in-frame clones and lacks some. Here the sample spans some 190,000 clones, approximately 87% being singletons. The sample consisted of peripheral blood. The receptors derive from a person between 65 and 79 years old with COVID-19, enrolled during active disease.

The chain has TRBV6-5 and TRBJ2-4; TRBD2 matches 8 bases. In germline, CDR1 is MNHEY, CDR2 SVGAGI. The J segment lost 2 bases and the V segment lost 8 bases, leaving 2 bases of the junction unmatched. The CDR3 is 13 amino acids. DNA of the CDR3: TGTGCCAGCGAGCGGGAGTCCAAAAACATTCAGTACTTC. Amino acid sequence: CASERESKNIQYF.

The V call is TRBV25-1, the J call TRBJ1-2, with 7 positions matching TRBD1. Trimming at V came to 4 bases and at J to 1 base, leaving 6 bases not matched to a gene. This CDR3 has 15 residues. Germline CDR1 reads MGHDK; CDR2 reads SYGVNS. CDR3 amino acids: CASSAGTDRNYGYTF. In DNA, the CDR3 is TGTGCCAGCAGTGCTGGGACAGACCGTAACTATGGCTACACCTTC.

The chain uses TRBV19 and TRBJ2-1; the match to TRBD2 covers 7 bases. Germline V lookup: CDR1 LNHDA, CDR2 SQIVND (reference sequence). The CDR3 is 13 amino acids. Unmatched junction bases numbered 6, after V lost 6 bases and J lost 7 bases. The CDR3 reads CASSIGLGNEQFF. Written as DNA, the CDR3 is TGTGCCAGTAGCATTGGACTAGGGAATGAGCAGTTCTTC. The entire variable domain, with the rest obtained from reference TRBV19 and TRBJ2-1, is as follows: DGGITQSPKYLFRKEGQNVTLSCEQNLNHDAMYWYRQDPGQGLRLIYYSQIVNDFQKGDIAEGYSVSREKKESFPLTVTSAQKNPTAFYLCASSIGLGNEQFFGPGTRLTVL.

The chain recombines TRBV11-3 with TRBJ2-1; D is ambiguous. The CDR3 runs to 15 residues. The germline V gene has CDR1 SGHNT and CDR2 YENEEA. The V end lost 5 bases, the J end lost 3 bases, and 14 bases lay between the germline ends. The CDR3 DNA is TGTGCCAGCAGCATGGGTGGGCTTAACTACAATGAGCAGTTCTTC. This sequence encodes CASSMGGLNYNEQFF.

The rearrangement joins TRBV2 to TRBJ2-7, with D maybe TRBD1 (6 bases). The CDR3 runs to 13 residues. CDR1 is SNHLY, CDR2 FYNNEI, per germline. Trimming pared 8 bases from V and 5 bases from J, leaving 16 bases between. The CDR3 region has the DNA TGTGCCAGCCTACAGGGTTCTTATAACGAGCAGTACTTC. Translation: CASLQGSYNEQYF.

The chain employs TRBV19 and TRBJ1-2; tentative D call: TRBD1 (6 bases). V lost 3 bases and J lost 8, with 10 bases in between. Germline V gene sequence: CDR1 LNHDA, CDR2 SQIVND (reference sequence). The CDR3 is made up of 12 amino acids. The CDR3 DNA follows: TGTGCCAGTAGTATTTACAGGGACGGCTACACCTTC. Amino acids: CASSIYRDGYTF.

This chain joins TRBV10-3 and TRBJ2-2, with TRBD1 matching 9 bases. CDR1 is ENHRY and CDR2 is SYGVKD in the germline V gene. The CDR3 consists of 14 residues. The junction had 6 bases not matched to a gene; V was cut back by 6 bases and J by 7 bases. This chain's CDR3 is CAIRPGQGRGELFF. The CDR3 bases are TGTGCCATCAGACCGGGACAGGGTCGCGGGGAGCTGTTTTTT.

The chain combines TRBV30 with TRBJ1-2; D perhaps matches TRBD1 (5 bases). This CDR3 is 18 amino acids long. V was trimmed by 0 bases and J by 7 bases, leaving 27 bases between them. Germline V gene data show CDR1 as GTSNPN and CDR2 as SVGIG (reference sequence). The CDR3 DNA reads as TGTGCCTGGAGTGTTATCGGACGGGGGAGCAGGGATCTTTTTGGCTACACCTTC. This translates into CAWSVIGRGSRDLFGYTF.